These T cell receptor beta chains were read from a single sample in a study of blood T cell repertoires in COVID-19. Clones were read by immunoSEQ multiplex PCR, and TCRdb kept only the in-frame ones, dropping some. The profile shows about 410,000 clones, about nine tenths of them singletons. Material for sequencing was peripheral blood. These receptors came from a young woman with active or convalescent COVID-19. Each CDR3 is given with its conserved first and last residue. The D gene is left open where the match is weak. Clone size is not always given. Where it is, it says once, few, many or a class for expanded clones.

J gene: TRBJ1-1
D gene: .
V gene: TRBV2
clone size: .
CDR3 DNA: TGTGCCAGCTCAGACAGGCGACCTTCGAACACTGAAGCTTTCTTT
CDR3 protein: CASSDRRPSNTEAFF

J gene: TRBJ1-5
D gene: .
V gene: TRBV27
clone size: .
CDR3 DNA: TGTGCCAGGACTCAGGGACATAGATATCAGCCCCAGCATTTT
CDR3 protein: CARTQGHRYQPQHF

J gene: TRBJ1-1
D gene: .
V gene: TRBV5-5
clone size: .
CDR3 DNA: TGTGCCAGCAACATGAACAAGAACACTGAAGCTTTCTTT
CDR3 protein: CASNMNKNTEAFF

J gene: TRBJ2-1
D gene: TRBD2
V gene: TRBV6-6
clone size: .
CDR3 DNA: TGTGCCAGTGGGACTAGCGGGAGTTATGAGCAGTTCTTC
CDR3 protein: CASGTSGSYEQFF

J gene: TRBJ2-1
D gene: TRBD2
V gene: TRBV20-1
clone size: .
CDR3 DNA: TGCAGTGCTAGTCGTCCCTTCGCTAGCGGCCCATTCTACAATGAGCAGTTCTTC
CDR3 protein: CSASRPFASGPFYNEQFF

J gene: TRBJ1-2
D gene: TRBD1
V gene: TRBV6-5
clone size: .
CDR3 DNA: TGTGCCAGCAGTTACGGGACAGTCCCCTATGGCTACACCTTC
CDR3 protein: CASSYGTVPYGYTF

J gene: TRBJ1-5
D gene: TRBD1
V gene: TRBV7-9
clone size: .
CDR3 DNA: TGTGCCAGCAGCCCCGAGGGGGCAGGGGGCAATCAGCCCCAGCATTTT
CDR3 protein: CASSPEGAGGNQPQHF

J gene: TRBJ2-7
D gene: TRBD1
V gene: TRBV28
clone size: few
CDR3 DNA: TGTGCCAGCAGTCCGATCGGGACAGCCATCTCCTACGAGCAGTACTTC
CDR3 protein: CASSPIGTAISYEQYF

J gene: TRBJ1-5
D gene: .
V gene: TRBV9
clone size: .
CDR3 DNA: TGTGCCAGCAGCGTAGACGGTAGCAATCAGCCCCAGCATTTT
CDR3 protein: CASSVDGSNQPQHF

J gene: TRBJ2-5
D gene: TRBD1
V gene: TRBV3-1/TRBV3-2
clone size: .
CDR3 DNA: TGTGCCAGCAGCCAAGGACAGGGAGAAGGACAGACCCAGTACTTC
CDR3 protein: CASSQGQGEGQTQYF

J gene: TRBJ2-3
D gene: .
V gene: TRBV6-5
clone size: .
CDR3 DNA: TGTGCCAGTCTGGGGCAGGGATTCACAGATACGCAGTATTTT
CDR3 protein: CASLGQGFTDTQYF

J gene: TRBJ2-1
D gene: TRBD2
V gene: TRBV4-1
clone size: few
CDR3 DNA: TGCGCCAGCAGCCCTCCTAGCGGGAGGTGGGATGAGCAGTTCTTC
CDR3 protein: CASSPPSGRWDEQFF